A selection of T cell receptor beta chains follows, all from one sample in a study of control samples from healthy donors and cancer patients. Clones were read by immunoSEQ multiplex PCR, and TCRdb kept only the in-frame ones, dropping some. This sample has approximately 60,000 clones, with 90% found just once. The sequencing input was PBMCs. The source of these receptors is a woman aged 45-60 years with colorectal cancer. CDR3s include the opening cysteine and the closing phenylalanine or tryptophan.

v_call,cdr3_aa
TRBV5-6,CASSSLPTQGNTEAFF
TRBV5-1,CASSLQGQQNEKLFF
TRBV28,CASSLRGQYNEQFF
TRBV2,CASSEGAGLSSGNTIYF
TRBV30,CAWRGVGYGYTF
TRBV30,CAWSVPRGLNEKLFF
TRBV18,CASSPSWQTAAGYTF
TRBV12-3/TRBV12-4,CASRAPGGQPQHF
TRBV19,CASSSQGRDEQYF
TRBV6-5,CASSYGIFGNSPLHF
TRBV28,CASSFTANYEQYF
TRBV5-1,CASSLASSLNEQFF
TRBV6-1,CASSEAYGPQHF
TRBV7-9,CASSPRVRESSYNEQFF
TRBV20-1,CSAKSEVEAFF
TRBV5-1,CASSLALQAGELFF
TRBV11-2,CASSPRLTSGRLYEQYF
TRBV7-3,CASSSRGRLTDTQYF
TRBV4-1,CASSRLAGVILETQYF
TRBV30,CAWSRGQGINSPLHF
TRBV14,CASSQDLFTGRDGNTIYF
TRBV6-5,CASTAREGEKLFF
TRBV5-6,CASATRRSGVEKLFF
TRBV28,CAIKGGFGSYEQYF
TRBV19,CASTPRRGRASGETQYF
TRBV6-1,CASSEALLYSNQPQHF
TRBV19,CASSPRARDYAEQYF
TRBV27,CASSAQTGRVVNTEAFF
TRBV28,CASRADEGVYEQYF
TRBV11-2,CASSVTGNTIYF
TRBV9,CASSSRQGETEKLFF
TRBV29-1,CSVEYNDGYTF
TRBV18,CASSPPFTWSGRVADTQYF
TRBV6-1,CASSATRVENTGELFF
TRBV9,CASSVEGMSSYNEQFF
TRBV7-8,CASSLPGGPYNEQFF
TRBV5-1,CASSPTGAGETQYF
TRBV9,CASSVGSSETDTQYF
TRBV5-1,CASSLGGVGSVTGELFF
TRBV11-2,CASSLDRAASSGNTIYF
TRBV10-3,CAISALLGGNTIYF
TRBV4-2,CASSRLGNTEAFF